One sample yielded the 22 T cell receptor beta chains listed below, sequenced in a study of T-cell memory formation after mild COVID-19. One entry per CDR3 protein results from TCRdb running MiXCR on the 5' RACE reads. The repertoire holds hundreds of thousands of distinct CDR3 sequences, with around 21% as singletons. Sample: PBMCs or a T cell subset sorted from them (not recorded which). These receptors came from an adult woman who had mild COVID-19 (a few samples of this study predate the infection). Cell type and time point are not known.

This clonotype has more than one count but fewer than ten. The chain recombines TRBV29-1 with TRBJ2-1; the match to TRBD1 covers 10 bases. The germline CDR1 and CDR2 sequences are SQVTM and ANQGSEA. J was trimmed by 2 bases and V by 7 bases; bases with no gene match: 5. The CDR3 sequence is 14 residues long. The CDR3 reads CSGRDRGTYNEQFF. In DNA form, the CDR3 reads TGCAGCGGGCGGGACAGGGGAACCTACAATGAGCAGTTCTTC.

This clonotype was seen a handful of times. The chain employs TRBV4-3 and TRBJ1-2; 9 nucleotides line up with TRBD1. There are 20 residues in the CDR3. Germline V gene lookup returns CDR1 LGHNA and CDR2 YSLEER. V trimming: 0 bases; J trimming: 6 bases; junction bases outside the gene matches: 20. The CDR3 sequence: CASSQDGTWTQGALVDGYTF. CDR3 in DNA: TGCGCCAGCAGCCAAGATGGAACATGGACACAGGGGGCGCTGGTAGATGGCTACACCTTC.

The table lists this clonotype with a few counts. The J gene is TRBJ2-7, the V gene TRBV29-1, with TRBD2 as a possible D gene (6 bases). The germline CDR1 and CDR2 sequences are SQVTM and ANQGSEA. V lost 3 bases and J 3 bases, leaving 12 bases between the germline ends. The CDR3 covers 13 residues. The CDR3 nucleotides are TGCAGCGTTGATGCGGGGTCAGGCTACGAGCAGTACTTC. Amino acids: CSVDAGSGYEQYF.

This clonotype was detected only a few times. This sequence joins TRBV12-3 or TRBV12-4 and TRBJ2-2; 7 positions agree with TRBD1. This CDR3 has 16 residues. The ends lost 7 bases at V and 0 bases at J; junction bases unmatched: 8. CDR3 DNA sequence: TGTGCCAGCATTCACCGGGGACAGACGAACACCGGGGAGCTGTTTTTT. Its translation: CASIHRGQTNTGELFF.

This chain connects TRBV11-2 to TRBJ2-1; 10 positions agree with TRBD2. The CDR3 consists of 16 residues. The trim removed 0 bases at V and 4 bases at J, leaving 3 bases unmatched. CDR1 is SGHAT, CDR2 FQNNGV, per germline. The CDR3 nucleotides read TGTGCCAGCAGCTTAGATCAAGCGGGGGGGTACAATGAGCAGTTCTTC. This translates into CASSLDQAGGYNEQFF.

This sequence joins TRBV18 and TRBJ1-6, with 7 nucleotides matching TRBD1. Germline V CDR1 and CDR2: KGHSH, LQKENI. The CDR3 is 17 amino acids. Trimming at V came to 1 base and at J to 8 bases, leaving 11 bases not matched to a gene. The CDR3 DNA sequence: TGTGCCAGCTCACCACGTTGGGGCAGGGGGACCTATTCACCCCTCCACTTT. It codes for CASSPRWGRGTYSPLHF.

Here the CDR3 reads CASSSRTSGRAGTGELFF. DNA for the CDR3: TGTGCCAGCAGTTCGCGGACTAGCGGGAGGGCAGGCACCGGGGAGCTGTTTTTT. The rearrangement links TRBV6-6 to TRBJ2-2; 15 nucleotides agree with TRBD2. The V and J ends lost 4 bases and 4 bases, in that order; junction bases with no gene match: 7. The CDR3 is made up of 18 amino acids. Germline CDR1 MNHNY, CDR2 SVGAGI (reference sequence).

This chain connects TRBV15 to TRBJ2-3; 8 bases line up with TRBD2. Per germline, CDR1 LNHNV and CDR2 YYDKDF (reference sequence). CDR3 length equals 18 residues. V shed 2 bases and J 1 base; nucleotides not matched to a gene: 11. Here the CDR3 reads CATSRQPGLVYGTDTQYF. DNA of the CDR3: TGTGCCACCAGCAGACAACCGGGACTAGTCTACGGCACAGATACGCAGTATTTT.

This clonotype was observed a few times. The V call is TRBV2, the J call TRBJ1-4, with D perhaps TRBD1 (5 bases). CDR1 is SNHLY, CDR2 FYNNEI, per germline. This CDR3 spans 15 amino acids. The V end lost 3 bases, the J end lost 3 bases, and 11 bases lay between the germline ends. CDR3 in amino acids: CASSELQVANEKLFF. CDR3 bases: TGTGCCAGCAGTGAGTTACAGGTGGCTAATGAAAAACTGTTTTTT. The whole variable domain, remainder taken from reference TRBV2 and TRBJ1-4, is EPEVTQTPSHQVTQMGQEVILRCVPISNHLYFYWYRQILGQKVEFLVSFYNNEISEKSEIFDDQFSVERPDGSNFTLKIRSTKLEDSAMYFCASSELQVANEKLFFGSGTQLSVL.

The rearrangement links TRBV6-5 to TRBJ1-6, with a weak D call TRBD1 (6 bases). There are 13 residues in the CDR3. Germline V gene sequence: CDR1 MNHEY, CDR2 SVGAGI. Trimming pared 6 bases from V and 8 bases from J, leaving 11 bases between. The CDR3 here is CASSDRIDSPLHF. Here the CDR3 DNA reads TGTGCCAGCAGCGACAGGATCGATTCACCCCTCCACTTT.

The chain combines TRBV5-6 with TRBJ2-5, with 8 bases lining up with TRBD2. The CDR3 extends over 15 amino acids. Germline loops: CDR1 SGHDT, CDR2 YYEEEE. Trimming cost V 6 bases and J 2 bases; bases outside gene matches: 9. Written as DNA, the CDR3 is TGTGCCAGCACAAGCGGGAGACCCCGGCAAGAGACCCAGTACTTC. This translates into CASTSGRPRQETQYF.

The rearrangement uses TRBV28 and TRBJ2-7; 9 bases are a match to TRBD2. This CDR3 spans 16 amino acids. The V and J ends lost 3 bases and 2 bases, in that order; junction bases with no gene match: 8. Per germline, CDR1 MDHEN and CDR2 SYDVKM. Here the CDR3 reads CASSFEREVVTYEQYF. CDR3 in DNA: TGTGCCAGCAGTTTTGAGCGGGAGGTCGTAACCTACGAGCAGTACTTC.

This clonotype was detected only once. At one end the junction does not follow the germline gene, possibly because of a read error. The J gene is TRBJ2-3, the V gene TRBV7-9; TRBD2 aligns across 7 bases. The CDR3 is made up of 16 amino acids. Germline V gene data show CDR1 as SEHNR and CDR2 as FQNEAQ (reference sequence). The CDR3 region has the DNA TGTGCCATCAGCTTAGGTAGGGGAGGGCCGTCAGATACGCAGTATTTT. It yields the protein CAISLGRGGPSDTQYF.

This clonotype was picked up a small number of times. CDR3 sequence (DNA): TGCAGTGCCCCGACTAGCGGGTACTCCTACAATGAGCAGTTCTTC. This encodes CSAPTSGYSYNEQFF. The chain combines TRBV20-1 with TRBJ2-1; TRBD2 agrees at 10 bases. After removal of 6 bases from V and 0 bases from J, the junction contained 5 bases not matched to a gene. This CDR3 is built from 15 residues. The germline gives CDR1 DFQATT, CDR2 SNEGSKA (reference sequence).

CDR3 loop: CSARSGGRASETQYF. The CDR3, as DNA: TGCAGTGCTAGGTCGGGCGGGAGGGCCTCCGAGACCCAGTACTTC. The chain uses TRBV20-1 and TRBJ2-5, with 9 bases matching TRBD2. The V segment lost 3 bases and the J segment 5 bases; nucleotides outside the gene matches: 10. Looked up from germline, CDR1 is DFQATT and CDR2 is SNEGSKA (reference sequence). This CDR3 region has 15 residues.

J is TRBJ2-3 and V is TRBV4-1; D uncertain. The CDR3 has 13 residues. CDR1 and CDR2 (germline): MGHRA, YSYEKL. Trimming stripped 3 bases from V and 5 bases from J, with 9 bases between. In nucleotides, the CDR3 is TGCGCCAGCAGCCAGTACAAGGAAGATACGCAGTATTTT. Translation: CASSQYKEDTQYF.

This clonotype has just a few counts. The rearrangement joins TRBV4-1 to TRBJ2-6; D gene ambiguous. This CDR3 is built from 15 residues. CDR1 and CDR2 from the germline V gene are MGHRA and YSYEKL. V was trimmed by 4 bases and J by 1 base, leaving 8 bases between them. This chain's CDR3 is CASSRAGSGANVLTF. The CDR3 coding sequence is TGCGCCAGCAGCCGGGCAGGATCTGGGGCCAACGTCCTGACTTTC.

The rearrangement joins TRBV27 to TRBJ2-1; D not certain. V lost 7 bases and J lost 1, with 14 bases in between. Germline V gene data show CDR1 as MNHEY and CDR2 as SMNVEV (reference sequence). The CDR3 length is 15 residues. The DNA of the CDR3 is TGTGCCAGCACGGCCGCTCGAAGTTCCTACAATGAGCAGTTCTTC. It is translated as CASTAARSSYNEQFF.

A few counts support this clonotype. The rearrangement links TRBV4-1 to TRBJ1-1; 9 bases are a match to TRBD1. This CDR3 region has 16 residues. J was trimmed by 5 bases and V by 1 base; bases with no gene match: 8. Germline CDR1 reads MGHRA; CDR2 reads YSYEKL. As DNA, the CDR3 is TGCGCCAGCAGCCAAGGGACAGGGGCTTGGTATACTGAAGCTTTCTTT. Its protein is CASSQGTGAWYTEAFF.

The sample holds a few counts of this clonotype. The chain couples TRBV12-3 or TRBV12-4 to TRBJ1-2; maybe TRBD1 (5 bases). Trimming stripped 3 bases from V and 8 bases from J, with 19 bases between. This CDR3 spans 15 amino acids. CDR3 region: CASSFAGTRVLGYTF. For the CDR3, the DNA is TGTGCCAGCAGTTTCGCCGGGACCAGAGTTTTAGGCTACACCTTC.

This chain joins TRBV4-2 and TRBJ1-2; D not certain. Between the trimmed V and J ends, which lost 0 bases and 0 bases, there was a span of 11 bases. CDR1 and CDR2 from the germline V gene are LGHNA and YNFKEQ. The CDR3 has 16 amino acids. In nucleotides, the CDR3 is TGTGCCAGCAGCCAAGAGGGCTTGAGGACTAACTATGGCTACACCTTC. Translating gives CASSQEGLRTNYGYTF.

The CDR3 nucleotides are TGCGCCAGCAGCTTAAGGGGACAGGGGGCGCTGAGTGTGAACACTGAAGCTTTCTTT. This sequence encodes CASSLRGQGALSVNTEAFF. This chain links TRBV5-1 with TRBJ1-1; 12 bases are shared with TRBD1. This CDR3 has 19 residues. J lost 0 bases, V lost 2 bases, and 11 bases had no gene match. CDR1 and CDR2 (germline): SGHRS, YFSETQ. The full variable domain, completed using reference TRBV5-1 and TRBJ1-1, is KAGVTQTPRYLIKTRGQQVTLSCSPISGHRSVSWYQQTPGQGLQFLFEYFSETQRNKGNFPGRFSGRQFSNSRSEMNVSTLELGDSALYLCASSLRGQGALSVNTEAFFGQGTRLTVV.